This T cell receptor beta chain was recovered during a study of T cells after yellow fever vaccination. For TCR, cDNA came from 5'RACE template switching, which added a universal primer site and UMIs. TCRdb reprocessed the 5' RACE reads with MiXCR, giving one entry per CDR3 protein. The sample shows around 600,000 distinct CDR3 sequences, 9% to 15% of them seen only once. General study points: Abundant bulk-population clonotypes could contaminate the FACS-sorted repertoires.

CDR1 is SNHLY, CDR2 FYNNEI, per germline. V lost 6 bases to trimming and J lost 3 bases, with 9 bases between them. The CDR3 loop spans 12 amino acids. A remark on this clonotype: No antigen is known for it.

The sequence came from a man younger than 40 who received the YFV17D yellow fever vaccine. V usage is TRBV2 and J usage is TRBJ2-7; D unclear. The sample consisted of PBMCs, taken on the day of the yellow fever booster vaccination. For the CDR3, the DNA is TGTGCCAGCAGATTGGGCCACTACGAGCAGTACTTC. Translating gives CASRLGHYEQYF.